Below, 15 T cell receptor beta chains from the same sample are listed, as sequenced in a study of vaccination and CD4 T cells after COVID-19. Their antigen targets remain unknown. Sequencing of the DNA from cultured CD4+ T cells was carried out with the Oncomine TCR Beta short-read assay. One entry per CDR3 protein, called by TCRdb with MiXCR from the PCR reads. The table has around 17,000 distinct CDR3 sequences, about 38% seen once. Stated treatment: approximately 10-day PBMC culture with coronavirus spike peptide pools or control peptides (ViraFEST assay). The sequenced material came from CD4+ T cells from blood, cultured in vitro. All receptors come from a human donor who had recovered from COVID-19.

This clonotype was seen more than once but under ten times. The rearrangement joins TRBV19 to TRBJ2-1; 8 nucleotides line up with TRBD1. V lost 3 bases to trimming and J lost 4 bases; unmatched junction nucleotides: 2. Germline-derived CDR1 and CDR2 are LNHDA and SQIVND (reference sequence). The CDR3 totals 14 residues. CDR3 sequence (DNA): TGTGCCAGTAGTATCACAGGGGGATACAATGAGCAGTTCTTC. Protein product: CASSITGGYNEQFF.

A few counts support this clonotype. J is TRBJ2-7 and V is TRBV27, with 11 bases identical to TRBD1. CDR1 and CDR2 from the germline V gene are MNHEY and SMNVEV (reference sequence). The ends lost 5 bases at V and 0 bases at J; junction bases unmatched: 12. The CDR3 consists of 18 residues. CDR3 protein: CASSIRTGGDGSSYEQYF. As DNA, the CDR3 is TGTGCCAGCAGTATCCGGACAGGGGGCGACGGGAGCTCCTACGAGCAGTACTTC.

The chain uses TRBV18 and TRBJ2-1; 8 nucleotides match TRBD2. The V gene's germline CDR1 is KGHSH and CDR2 LQKENI. Trimming took 4 bases from V and 2 from J; bases not matched to a gene: 4. The CDR3 is made up of 15 amino acids. CDR3: CASSRLGLAYNEQFF. The CDR3 DNA reads TGTGCCAGCTCACGATTGGGACTAGCCTACAATGAGCAGTTCTTC.

The table lists this clonotype with a few counts. The rearrangement links TRBV6-1 to TRBJ1-1, with a weak D call TRBD1 (6 bases). The CDR3 is made up of 12 amino acids. In germline, CDR1 is MNHNS, CDR2 SASEGT. The V and J ends lost 7 bases and 9 bases respectively, with 15 bases between them. The CDR3 sequence is CASISSGDKAFF. The CDR3 DNA is TGTGCCAGCATCAGCTCAGGGGACAAAGCTTTCTTT.

The chain joins TRBV10-3 to TRBJ1-5; TRBD1 aligns across 8 bases. The ends lost 0 bases at V and 5 bases at J; junction bases unmatched: 3. Looked up from germline, CDR1 is ENHRY and CDR2 is SYGVKD. This CDR3 region has 15 residues. CDR3 residues: CAISESMTGDQPQHF. The CDR3 nucleotides are TGTGCCATCAGTGAGTCGATGACAGGGGATCAGCCCCAGCATTTT.

V and J are TRBV6-1 and TRBJ2-1; D perhaps matches TRBD1 (6 bases). Trimming removed 6 bases from V and 11 bases from J, with 17 bases in between. This CDR3 spans 13 amino acids. Per germline, CDR1 MNHNS and CDR2 SASEGT. As DNA, the CDR3 is TGTGCCAGCAGCACAGGGTCGGGGACGAAGCAGTTCTTC. Translation gives CASSTGSGTKQFF.

The table lists this clonotype with a few counts. The rearrangement joins TRBV20-1 to TRBJ2-2; TRBD1 matches at 10 bases. This CDR3 region has 17 residues. After removal of 0 bases from V and 6 bases from J, the junction contained 10 bases not matched to a gene. Germline CDR1 DFQATT, CDR2 SNEGSKA (reference sequence). This chain's CDR3 is CSARDPRTGGRSGELFF. CDR3 DNA: TGCAGTGCTAGAGATCCGAGGACAGGGGGTCGTTCCGGGGAGCTGTTTTTT.

This rearrangement joins TRBV7-9 to TRBJ2-3; D may correspond to TRBD1 or TRBD2 (5 bases each). Per the germline V gene, CDR1 is SEHNR and CDR2 is FQNEAQ (reference sequence). V was trimmed by 7 bases and J by 0 bases, leaving 11 bases between them. The CDR3 contains 14 residues. The CDR3 reads CASIGTGSTDTQYF. The CDR3 DNA sequence: TGTGCCAGCATTGGGACGGGCAGCACAGATACGCAGTATTTT.

The V gene is TRBV28, the J gene TRBJ1-1, with unresolved D. CDR1 MDHEN and CDR2 SYDVKM come from the germline V gene. Trimming took off 6 bases at V and 3 bases at J, with 17 bases between the two ends. This CDR3 comprises 15 residues. Here the CDR3 reads CASRAAGPKDTEAFF. The DNA for the CDR3 is TGTGCCAGCAGGGCGGCCGGTCCCAAGGACACTGAAGCTTTCTTT. Variable domain in full (rest from reference TRBV28 and TRBJ1-1): DVKVTQSSRYLVKRTGEKVFLECVQDMDHENMFWYRQDPGLGLRLIYFSYDVKMKEKGDIPEGYSVSREKKERFSLILESASTNQTSMYLCASRAAGPKDTEAFFGQGTRLTVV.

This clonotype has only a few counts. This rearrangement joins TRBV28 to TRBJ1-5; maybe TRBD1 (5 bases). Germline V gene sequence: CDR1 MDHEN, CDR2 SYDVKM. CDR3 length: 16 residues. V lost 2 bases, J lost 4 bases, and 15 bases lay in between. For the CDR3, the DNA is TGTGCCAGCAGTTTAAGCGGCCAGGGAAGTAATCAGCCCCAGCATTTT. It codes for CASSLSGQGSNQPQHF.

CDR3 sequence: CASSLVGQAGSGANVLTF. DNA of the CDR3: TGTGCCAGCAGCTTAGTGGGACAGGCTGGCTCTGGGGCCAACGTCCTGACTTTC. V and J are TRBV7-9 and TRBJ2-6; 8 bases line up with TRBD1. The CDR3 length is 18 residues. Looked up from germline, CDR1 is SEHNR and CDR2 is FQNEAQ (reference sequence). V dropped 1 base and J dropped 0; count of bases not matched to a gene: 5.

Details on this clonotype: With a much larger clone just one base away, this may be a read error. V and J are TRBV6-1 and TRBJ1-6; D call uncertain. Germline CDR1 and CDR2: MNHNS and SASEGT. Trimming pared 4 bases from V and 2 bases from J, leaving 18 bases between. The CDR3 totals 18 residues. The CDR3 is CASSARSDGRPYNSPLHF. CDR3 in DNA: TGTGCCAGCAGTGCCCGATCGGACGGGCGGCCCTATAATTCACCCCTCCACTTT.

The chain employs TRBV5-6 and TRBJ2-1; 8 bases map to TRBD2. The junction had 6 bases not matched to a gene; V was cut back by 2 bases and J by 5 bases. The CDR3 loop spans 15 amino acids. CDR1 is SGHDT, CDR2 YYEEEE, per germline. This CDR3 reads CASSLILAENNEQFF. The CDR3 DNA sequence: TGTGCCAGCAGCTTAATACTAGCGGAGAACAATGAGCAGTTCTTC. The full variable domain, in which reference TRBV5-6 and TRBJ2-1 provide the parts outside the CDR3, is DAGVTQSPTHLIKTRGQQVTLRCSPKSGHDTVSWYQQALGQGPQFIFQYYEEEERQRGNFPDRFSGHQFPNYSSELNVNALLLGDSALYLCASSLILAENNEQFFGPGTRLTVL.

The gene calls are TRBV20-1 and TRBJ2-7; 7 nucleotides align to TRBD2. This CDR3 spans 14 amino acids. Looked up from germline, CDR1 is DFQATT and CDR2 is SNEGSKA (reference sequence). V was pared by 3 bases and J by 0 bases, with 5 bases of the junction left unmatched. CDR3 bases: TGCAGTGCTAGTCGGGCTAGCGGCTCCTACGAGCAGTACTTC. Protein sequence: CSASRASGSYEQYF.

The chain joins TRBV27 to TRBJ1-6; no clear D gene. The CDR3 has 15 amino acids. The V end lost 8 bases, the J end lost 5 bases, and 16 bases lay between the germline ends. In germline, CDR1 is MNHEY, CDR2 SMNVEV (reference sequence). CDR3 nucleotides: TGTGCCAGCGGGCTTAGGGAGGCCCATAATTCACCCCTCCACTTT. Protein sequence: CASGLREAHNSPLHF.